Below, 6 T cell receptor beta chains from the same sample are listed, as sequenced in a study of shared clonotypes between healthy human individuals. Sequencing was performed with immunoSEQ multiplex PCR; in TCRdb, only in-frame clones are kept and a portion is missing. Found here are 2,500,000 or so clones, over 85% of them singletons; the top ten hold 0.36%. The sequenced sample consisted of naive CD4+ T cells from PBMCs. Subset defined: CD45RA+ positively selected. The receptors come from a man aged 18-30 years in good health. Some clones in this sample may be carry-over from other donors' samples.

V gene TRBV6-6 combines with J gene TRBJ2-3, with D unresolved. V was shortened by 4 bases and J by 2 bases, with 7 bases between the two germline ends. This CDR3 contains 13 residues. Germline loops: CDR1 MNHNY, CDR2 SVGAGI (reference sequence). The DNA for the CDR3 is TGTGCCAGCAGTTCGCCTAACACAGATACGCAGTATTTT. This encodes CASSSPNTDTQYF.

In its sample, this clone was seen once. This rearrangement joins TRBV7-3 to TRBJ2-3; D uncertain. The germline V gene has CDR1 SGHTA and CDR2 FQGTGA. CDR3 length equals 13 residues. The ends were cut back, 1 base at V and 5 bases at J, with 7 bases in the middle. The CDR3 reads CASSLRDRDTQYF. The CDR3 coding sequence is TGTGCCAGCAGCTTAAGAGATCGAGATACGCAGTATTTT.

J is TRBJ2-1 and V is TRBV30; D not resolved. CDR3 length equals 11 residues. CDR1 and CDR2 from the germline V gene are GTSNPN and SVGIG (reference sequence). Deletions cut 2 bases from V and 7 bases from J, with 6 bases between. In DNA, the CDR3 is TGTGCCTGGAGTCCCCGAAATGAGCAGTTCTTC. Translation gives CAWSPRNEQFF.

V and J are TRBV4-1 and TRBJ2-2; 12 nucleotides agree with TRBD2. CDR3 size: 18 residues. Looked up from germline, CDR1 is MGHRA and CDR2 is YSYEKL. V gave up 1 base and J gave up 8 bases; unmatched junction bases: 11. Here the CDR3 reads CASSQGRTSGTWAGELFF. In DNA form, the CDR3 reads TGCGCCAGCAGCCAAGGGCGGACTAGCGGGACGTGGGCAGGGGAGCTGTTTTTT.

The gene calls are TRBV5-1 and TRBJ1-2, with TRBD1 matching over 8 bases. The CDR3 contains 15 residues. The ends lost 3 bases at V and 7 bases at J; junction bases unmatched: 11. Germline-derived CDR1 and CDR2 are SGHRS and YFSETQ. For the CDR3, the DNA is TGCGCCAGCAGCTGGGGTGACAGGGGAAGGTCTGGCTACACCTTC. Protein product: CASSWGDRGRSGYTF.

The chain links TRBV28 to TRBJ2-1; a weak D match, TRBD2 (6 bases). Germline CDR1 reads MDHEN; CDR2 reads SYDVKM. This CDR3 contains 17 residues. V was shortened by 2 bases and J by 2 bases, with 16 bases between the two germline ends. In nucleotides, the CDR3 is TGTGCCAGCAGTTTACGCGCCCGGGACTCGGCCTACAATGAGCAGTTCTTC. It translates to CASSLRARDSAYNEQFF. Full variable domain (missing parts from reference TRBV28 and TRBJ2-1): DVKVTQSSRYLVKRTGEKVFLECVQDMDHENMFWYRQDPGLGLRLIYFSYDVKMKEKGDIPEGYSVSREKKERFSLILESASTNQTSMYLCASSLRARDSAYNEQFFGPGTRLTVL.